The sequence of this T cell receptor beta chain was determined in a study of human T cells and chemical hapten exposure. Study at large: Patients received weekly diphenylcyclopropenone doses to the scalp throughout the approximately 23-week study. Alopecia universalis, totalis or areata was present in patients who were mostly female.

Time point denoted: patch test 2, 6 weeks after DPC sensitization. Treatment defined: therapeutic diphenylcyclopropenone sensitization with weekly scalp DPC. This clonotype was detected ten times or more. The CDR3 runs to 12 residues. V gave up 5 bases and J gave up 7 bases, with 12 bases separating them. CDR1 and CDR2 from the germline V gene are LGHDT and YNNKEL (reference sequence). TCRdb reprocessed the RACE reads with MiXCR, giving one entry per CDR3 protein. The sample yields about 42,000 distinct CDR3 sequences, 8.9% seen once. Sequenced material: whole blood, taken in connection with sensitization to the hapten diphenylcyclopropenone (DPC). This chain connects TRBV3-1 to TRBJ2-7; D unresolved. This clonotype was obtained from a woman aged 35 to 49 with alopecia areata. Some clones in this sample may be carry-over from other donors' samples. CDR3 loop: CASSSPVREQYF. The CDR3 nucleotides read TGTGCCAGCAGCTCCCCTGTCAGAGAGCAGTACTTC.